Detailed here is one TCR beta chain. This clonotype was observed a handful of times. Its recognized antigen is unknown. Base qualities are not at hand, and no much larger clone is one base apart. These data belong to a study of CD8 T cells in ankylosing spondylitis (dated by TCRdb to about 2017). Describing the broader study: To find TCR variants linked to disease, the study profiled T cell receptor beta repertoires in ankylosing spondylitis patients and healthy donors. Peripheral blood samples were taken, and synovial fluid was additionally collected from ankylosing spondylitis patients. In total, the full study cohort was made up of over a hundred healthy donors and about two dozen ankylosing spondylitis patients.

The instrument given in TCRdb is Illumina HiSeq 2500. Quantitative 5'-RACE with molecular barcodes was used to prepare TCR beta libraries. On the study's bioinformatics: To identify disease-linked TCR variants, a new computational method was used, one built on a probabilistic model of VDJ rearrangement. The public reads were quality trimmed at Q25 with fastp and then assembled into clones with MiXCR by TCRdb, keeping productive beta chains. Merged by CDR3 protein, the rows form single entries marked with the most common genes and DNA. TCRdb's processing, not the authors', yielded these V and J calls. The sample table records 190,000 or so distinct CDR3 sequences; 13% of these occur just once. The ten largest clones take up approximately 16% of the sample. The research as a whole found: According to the report, matched synovial fluid samples from ankylosing spondylitis patients were significantly enriched for the disease-linked clones. In peripheral blood, the disease-linked clones were found at relatively low frequencies and had a CD8+ phenotype. Some motif variants were previously reported in synovial fluid and blood of reactive arthritis patients, suggesting common disease-initiation mechanisms. A TCR beta motif made up of roughly eight highly homologous amino acid variants appeared to be characteristic of blood from ankylosing spondylitis patients.

Reading the germline V gene (reference sequence) gives CDR1 DFQATT and CDR2 SNEGSKA. Inclusive of the bounding cysteine and phenylalanine, the CDR3 is 14 residues long. Only the CDR3 portion is preserved as DNA: 42 bases, with reading frame beginning at the first base. V is shortened by 2 bases, J by 1 base, and the region joining them spans 9 bases. The chain employs TRBV20-1 and TRBJ2-1; too little of a D gene remains to name it. The receptor was isolated from a male donor with ankylosing spondylitis or in good health (not recorded which). Material: blood, either unsorted or a sorted T cell fraction (not recorded which). The nucleotide sequence is TGCAGTGCTAGAAGTCCAGAGTCCTACAATGAGCAGTTCTTC. It codes for CSARSPESYNEQFF.